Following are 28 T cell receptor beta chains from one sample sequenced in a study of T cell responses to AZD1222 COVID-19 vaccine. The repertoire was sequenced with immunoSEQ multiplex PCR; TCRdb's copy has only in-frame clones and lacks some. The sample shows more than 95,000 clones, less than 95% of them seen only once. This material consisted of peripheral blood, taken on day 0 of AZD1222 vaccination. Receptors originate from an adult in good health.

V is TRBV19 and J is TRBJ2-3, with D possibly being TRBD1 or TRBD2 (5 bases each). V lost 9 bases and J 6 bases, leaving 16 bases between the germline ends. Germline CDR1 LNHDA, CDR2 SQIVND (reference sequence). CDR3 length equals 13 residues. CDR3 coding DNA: TGTGCCAGCGATACGGGGCGCGGCGATACGCAGTATTTT. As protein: CASDTGRGDTQYF.

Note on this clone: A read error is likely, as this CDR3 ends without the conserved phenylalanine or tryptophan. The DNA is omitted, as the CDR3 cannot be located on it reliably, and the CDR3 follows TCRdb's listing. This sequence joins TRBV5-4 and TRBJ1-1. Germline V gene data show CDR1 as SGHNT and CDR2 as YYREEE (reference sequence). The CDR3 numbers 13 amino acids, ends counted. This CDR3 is CASSSLARDGEVL.

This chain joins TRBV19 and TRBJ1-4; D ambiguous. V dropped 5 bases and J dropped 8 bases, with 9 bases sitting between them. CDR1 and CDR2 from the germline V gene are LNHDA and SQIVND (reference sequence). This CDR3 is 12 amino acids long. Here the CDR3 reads CASSVWEEKLFF. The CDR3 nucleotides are TGTGCCAGTAGTGTATGGGAAGAAAAACTGTTTTTT.

The CDR3 region has the DNA TGTGCTAGTGGCCGACCTCGGCTAGCGGGGGCCTTGTACCAAGAGACCCAGTACTTC. This sequence encodes CASGRPRLAGALYQETQYF. The chain links TRBV12-5 to TRBJ2-5; 10 nucleotides line up with TRBD2. Germline V gives CDR1 LGHNT, CDR2 FRNRAP. Trimming at V came to 6 bases and at J to 0 bases, leaving 16 bases not matched to a gene. This CDR3 comprises 19 residues.

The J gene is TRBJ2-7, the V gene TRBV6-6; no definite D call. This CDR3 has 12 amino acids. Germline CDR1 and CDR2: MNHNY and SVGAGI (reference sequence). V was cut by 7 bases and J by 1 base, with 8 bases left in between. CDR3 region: CASKTESYEQYF. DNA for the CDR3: TGTGCCAGCAAGACGGAGTCCTACGAGCAGTACTTC.

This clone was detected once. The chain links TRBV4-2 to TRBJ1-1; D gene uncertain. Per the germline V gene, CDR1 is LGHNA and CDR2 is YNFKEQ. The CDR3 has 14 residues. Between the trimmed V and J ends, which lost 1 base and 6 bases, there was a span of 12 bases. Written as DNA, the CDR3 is TGTGCCAGCAGCCAAGTCGGACTGGTCTCTGAAGCTTTCTTT. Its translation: CASSQVGLVSEAFF.

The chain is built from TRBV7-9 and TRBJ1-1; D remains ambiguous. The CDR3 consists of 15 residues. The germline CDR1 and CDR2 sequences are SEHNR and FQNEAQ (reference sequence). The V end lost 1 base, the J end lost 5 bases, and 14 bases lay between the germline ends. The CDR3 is CASSLGVAVRTEAFF. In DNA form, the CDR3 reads TGTGCCAGCAGCTTAGGGGTTGCCGTAAGGACTGAAGCTTTCTTT.

Here the CDR3 reads CASSLPGNTEAFF. In DNA, the CDR3 is TGCGCCAGCAGCTTGCCGGGGAACACTGAAGCTTTCTTT. The chain couples TRBV5-1 to TRBJ1-1, with unresolved D. CDR3 length: 13 residues. V was clipped by 1 base and J by 1 base, with 5 bases between them. Germline CDR1 is SGHRS and CDR2 is YFSETQ.

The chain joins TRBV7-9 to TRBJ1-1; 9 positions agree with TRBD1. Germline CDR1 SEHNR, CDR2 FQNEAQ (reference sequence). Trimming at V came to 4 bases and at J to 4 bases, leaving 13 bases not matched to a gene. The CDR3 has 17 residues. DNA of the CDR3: TGTGCCAGCAGCTCTACGAACAGGGGGCTTGGGAGCACTGAAGCTTTCTTT. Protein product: CASSSTNRGLGSTEAFF.

The CDR3 spells CASSPAGVVGNTIYF. The CDR3 DNA sequence: TGTGCCAGCAGTCCAGCAGGGGTCGTTGGAAACACCATATATTTT. The V and J genes are TRBV6-5 and TRBJ1-3; maybe TRBD1 (6 bases). The germline V and J ends were trimmed by 5 bases and 3 bases, with 14 bases remaining between them. Per the germline V gene, CDR1 is MNHEY and CDR2 is SVGAGI. The CDR3 covers 15 residues.

Here the CDR3 reads CASSTTGVGNTIYF. The DNA for the CDR3 is TGTGCCAGCAGCACGACAGGTGTTGGAAACACCATATATTTT. V is TRBV27 and J is TRBJ1-3; D is possibly TRBD1 (6 bases). The germline CDR1 and CDR2 sequences are MNHEY and SMNVEV (reference sequence). Trimming removed 6 bases at V and 3 bases at J, with 12 bases between. The CDR3 is made up of 14 amino acids.

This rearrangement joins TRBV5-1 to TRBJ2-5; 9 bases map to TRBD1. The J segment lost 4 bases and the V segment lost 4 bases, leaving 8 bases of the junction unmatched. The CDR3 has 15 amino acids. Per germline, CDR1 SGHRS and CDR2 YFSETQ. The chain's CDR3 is CASSLTPGQGETQYF. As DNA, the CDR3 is TGCGCCAGCAGCCTGACCCCGGGACAGGGAGAGACCCAGTACTTC.

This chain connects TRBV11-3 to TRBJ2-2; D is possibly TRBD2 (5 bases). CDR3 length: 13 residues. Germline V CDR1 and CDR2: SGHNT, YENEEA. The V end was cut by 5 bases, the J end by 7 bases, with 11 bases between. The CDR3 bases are TGTGCCAGCAGCCCCGGGATCCGCGGGGAGCTGTTTTTT. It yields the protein CASSPGIRGELFF. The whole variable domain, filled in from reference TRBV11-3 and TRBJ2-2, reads EAGVVQSPRYKIIEKKQPVAFWCNPISGHNTLYWYLQNLGQGPELLIRYENEEAVDDSQLPKDRFSAERLKGVDSTLKIQPAELGDSAVYLCASSPGIRGELFFGEGSRLTVL.

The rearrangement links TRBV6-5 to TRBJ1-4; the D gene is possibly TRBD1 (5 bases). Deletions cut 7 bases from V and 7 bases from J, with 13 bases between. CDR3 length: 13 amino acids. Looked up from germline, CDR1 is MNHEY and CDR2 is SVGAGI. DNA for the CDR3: TGTGCCAGCAAGATGGGACTGGCTGAAAAACTGTTTTTT. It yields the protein CASKMGLAEKLFF.

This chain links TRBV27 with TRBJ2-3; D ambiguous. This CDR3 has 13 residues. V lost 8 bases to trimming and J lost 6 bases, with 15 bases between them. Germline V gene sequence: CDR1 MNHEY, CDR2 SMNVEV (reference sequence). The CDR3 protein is CASGSRGVDTQYF. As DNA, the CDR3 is TGTGCCAGCGGCTCACGTGGCGTGGATACGCAGTATTTT.

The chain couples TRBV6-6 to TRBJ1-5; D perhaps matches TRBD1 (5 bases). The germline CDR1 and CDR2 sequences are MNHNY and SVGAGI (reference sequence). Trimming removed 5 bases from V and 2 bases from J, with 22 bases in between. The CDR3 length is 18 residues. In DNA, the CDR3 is TGTGCCAGCAGTCCAACGGGTCCGGGGGGTCCGCGCAATCAGCCCCAGCATTTT. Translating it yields CASSPTGPGGPRNQPQHF.

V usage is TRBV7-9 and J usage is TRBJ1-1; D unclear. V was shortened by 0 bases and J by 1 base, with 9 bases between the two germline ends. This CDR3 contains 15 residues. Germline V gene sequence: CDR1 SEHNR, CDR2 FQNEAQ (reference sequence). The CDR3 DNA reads TGTGCCAGCAGCTTAGCGATCTCGGGGAACACTGAAGCTTTCTTT. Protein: CASSLAISGNTEAFF. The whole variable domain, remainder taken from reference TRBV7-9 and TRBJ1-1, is DTGVSQNPRHKITKRGQNVTFRCDPISEHNRLYWYRQTLGQGPEFLTYFQNEAQLEKSRLLSDRFSAERPKGSFSTLEIQRTEQGDSAMYLCASSLAISGNTEAFFGQGTRLTVV.

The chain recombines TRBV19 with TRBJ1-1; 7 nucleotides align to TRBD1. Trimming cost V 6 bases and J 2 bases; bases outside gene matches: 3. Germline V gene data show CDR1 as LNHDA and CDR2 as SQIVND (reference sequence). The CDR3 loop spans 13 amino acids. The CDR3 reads CASSWTGNTEAFF. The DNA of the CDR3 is TGTGCCAGTAGCTGGACAGGCAACACTGAAGCTTTCTTT.

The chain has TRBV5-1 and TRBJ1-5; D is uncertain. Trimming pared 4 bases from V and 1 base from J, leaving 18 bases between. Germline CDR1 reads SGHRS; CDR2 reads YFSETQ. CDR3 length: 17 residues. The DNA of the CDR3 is TGCGCCAGCAGCCTCAGGAAGGGTGGTACAAGCAATCAGCCCCAGCATTTT. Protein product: CASSLRKGGTSNQPQHF.

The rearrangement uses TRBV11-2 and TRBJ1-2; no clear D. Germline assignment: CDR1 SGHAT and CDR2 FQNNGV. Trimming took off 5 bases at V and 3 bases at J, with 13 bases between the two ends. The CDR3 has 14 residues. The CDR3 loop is CASSRQIRDYGYTF. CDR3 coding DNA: TGTGCCAGCAGCCGCCAAATTAGGGACTATGGCTACACCTTC.

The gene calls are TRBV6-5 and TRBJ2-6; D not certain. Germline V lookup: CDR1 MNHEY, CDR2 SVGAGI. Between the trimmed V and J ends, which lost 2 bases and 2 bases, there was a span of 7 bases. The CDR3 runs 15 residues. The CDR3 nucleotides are TGTGCCAGCAGTTACCTCGAGACTGGGGCCAACGTCCTGACTTTC. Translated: CASSYLETGANVLTF.

CDR3 sequence (DNA): TGTGCCAGCAGCGCCTCCGGGGGCACGCAGTATTTT. This translates into CASSASGGTQYF. The gene calls are TRBV7-2 and TRBJ2-3, with D possibly called TRBD1 or TRBD2 (6 bases each). The CDR3 contains 12 residues. The germline V gene has CDR1 SGHTA and CDR2 FQGNSA. The V end was cut by 5 bases, the J end by 9 bases, with 12 bases between.

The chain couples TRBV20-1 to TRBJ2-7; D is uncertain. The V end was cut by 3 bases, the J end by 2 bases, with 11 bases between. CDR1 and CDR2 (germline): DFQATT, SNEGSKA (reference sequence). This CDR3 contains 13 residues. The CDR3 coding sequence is TGCAGTGCTAGTAAGAGCCGACCCTACGAGCAGTACTTC. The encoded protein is CSASKSRPYEQYF.

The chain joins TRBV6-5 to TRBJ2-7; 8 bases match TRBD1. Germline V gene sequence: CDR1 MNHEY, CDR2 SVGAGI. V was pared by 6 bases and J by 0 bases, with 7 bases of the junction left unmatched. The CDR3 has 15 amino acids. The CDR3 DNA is TGTGCCAGCAGGCGTAAGACAGGGGACTCCTACGAGCAGTACTTC. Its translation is CASRRKTGDSYEQYF.

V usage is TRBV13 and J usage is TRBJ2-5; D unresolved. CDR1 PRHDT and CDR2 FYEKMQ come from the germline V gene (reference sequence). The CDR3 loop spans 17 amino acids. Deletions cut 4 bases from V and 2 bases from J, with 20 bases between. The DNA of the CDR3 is TGTGCCAGCAGCTCTCGAATAATTGGCGGACGGCAAGAGACCCAGTACTTC. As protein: CASSSRIIGGRQETQYF.

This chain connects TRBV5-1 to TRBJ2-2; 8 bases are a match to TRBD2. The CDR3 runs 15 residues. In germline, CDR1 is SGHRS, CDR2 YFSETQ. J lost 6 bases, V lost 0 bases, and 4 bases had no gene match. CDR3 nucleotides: TGCGCCAGCAGCTTGGTTGGACTAGCATCCGGGGAGCTGTTTTTT. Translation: CASSLVGLASGELFF.

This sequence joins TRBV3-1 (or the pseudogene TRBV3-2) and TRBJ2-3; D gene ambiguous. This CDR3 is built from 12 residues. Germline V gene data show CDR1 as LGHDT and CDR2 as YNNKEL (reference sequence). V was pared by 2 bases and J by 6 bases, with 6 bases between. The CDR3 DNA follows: TGTGCCAGCAGCCAATCGGTTGATACGCAGTATTTT. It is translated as CASSQSVDTQYF.

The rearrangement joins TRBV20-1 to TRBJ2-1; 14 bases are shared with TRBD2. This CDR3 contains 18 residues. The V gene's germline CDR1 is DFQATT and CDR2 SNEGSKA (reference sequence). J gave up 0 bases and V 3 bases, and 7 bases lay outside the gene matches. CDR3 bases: TGCAGTGCTAGTGGACTAGCGGGGGGATTCGCCTCCTACAATGAGCAGTTCTTC. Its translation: CSASGLAGGFASYNEQFF.